The clone carrying this T cell receptor beta chain was observed a handful of times. Its target is unknown. These data originate in a study of T cells after yellow fever vaccination. Overall study results and limits: The CD4 and CD8 compartments had a small share of their clonotypes in common. From the bulk population, abundant clonotypes could contaminate and appear within FACS-sorted repertoires.

TCRdb called the 5' RACE reads again in MiXCR, with one record for every CDR3 protein. The top ten clones hold roughly 13% of a sample with hundreds of thousands of distinct CDR3 sequences, less than 15% of them seen once. The CDR3 is 11 residues long. V lost 5 bases and J lost 12, with 14 bases in between. Germline-derived CDR1 and CDR2 are SEHNR and FQNEAQ (reference sequence). The sample consisted of PBMCs, taken on the day of the yellow fever booster vaccination. This sequence originates from a man aged 25 to 40 who received the YFV17D yellow fever vaccine. The genes are TRBV7-9 and TRBJ2-7; D is unclear. The CDR3 DNA sequence: TGTGCCAGCAGCCCCGACAATTTACCGTACTTC. This codes for CASSPDNLPYF.